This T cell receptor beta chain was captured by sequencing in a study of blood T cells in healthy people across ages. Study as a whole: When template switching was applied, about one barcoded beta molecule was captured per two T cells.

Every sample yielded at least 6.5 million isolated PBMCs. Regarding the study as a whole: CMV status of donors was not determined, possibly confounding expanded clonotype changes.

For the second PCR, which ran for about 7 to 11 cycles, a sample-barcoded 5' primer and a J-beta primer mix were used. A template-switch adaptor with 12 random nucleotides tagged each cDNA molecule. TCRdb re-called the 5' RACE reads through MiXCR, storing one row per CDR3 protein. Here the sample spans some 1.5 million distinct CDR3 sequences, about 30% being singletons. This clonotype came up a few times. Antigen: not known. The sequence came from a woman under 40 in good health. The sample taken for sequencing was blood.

CDR3 loop: CASSDSVLTF. As DNA, the CDR3 is TGTGCCAGCAGTGACAGCGTCCTGACTTTC. V gene TRBV2 combines with J gene TRBJ2-6; D gene uncertain. Germline V gives CDR1 SNHLY, CDR2 FYNNEI. Trimming pared 3 bases from V and 12 bases from J, leaving 3 bases between. The CDR3 is made up of 10 amino acids.